These 4 T cell receptor beta chains were all obtained from the same sample, sequenced in a study of vaccination effects on CD4 cells after COVID-19. Here immunoSEQ multiplex PCR was the method, and the copy in TCRdb shows in-frame clones only, minus some. The repertoire holds roughly 24,000 clones, with around 74% as singletons. Before sequencing took place, the ViraFEST assay used viral peptide pools to expand antigen-specific CD4+ T cells. At the end of around 11 days of culture, CD4+ T cells were isolated. Vaccination of participants consisted of two doses of either the BNT162b2 or mRNA-1273 vaccine. Which antigens these TCRs recognize remains unknown. The source material was CD4+ T cells from PBMCs cultured with HCoV-NL63 spike peptides, sampled after COVID-19 vaccination. These receptors were taken from a human donor who received a COVID-19 vaccine.

This chain connects TRBV5-1 to TRBJ2-5; no firm D call. Germline V gene sequence: CDR1 SGHRS, CDR2 YFSETQ. The V end lost 0 bases, the J end lost 5 bases, and 8 bases lay between the germline ends. The CDR3 has 13 residues. CDR3: CASSLEAGETQYF. CDR3 in DNA: TGCGCCAGCAGCTTGGAGGCCGGGGAGACCCAGTACTTC.

Within the sample, this clone is medium-sized (0.01 to 0.1%). The chain uses TRBV10-3 and TRBJ1-2; D possibly corresponds to TRBD1 (6 bases). V lost 6 bases and J lost 6, with 17 bases in between. The CDR3 totals 14 residues. The germline V gene has CDR1 ENHRY and CDR2 SYGVKD. In DNA, the CDR3 is TGTGCCATCAGACAGGGATTGGGGGCCGATGGCTACACCTTC. It yields the protein CAIRQGLGADGYTF.

The chain carries TRBV28 and TRBJ1-2, with TRBD1 matching over 9 bases. J gave up 0 bases and V 7 bases, and 6 bases lay outside the gene matches. This CDR3 spans 15 amino acids. Germline V CDR1 and CDR2: MDHEN, SYDVKM. CDR3 nucleotides: TGTGCCAGCAAATGGGGACAGGGACCTAACTATGGCTACACCTTC. Translated: CASKWGQGPNYGYTF.

The chain is built from TRBV3-1 (or the pseudogene TRBV3-2) and TRBJ1-5; D is unclear. This CDR3 contains 15 residues. V lost 0 bases to trimming and J lost 3 bases, with 9 bases between them. Germline V gene data show CDR1 as LGHDT and CDR2 as YNNKEL (reference sequence). CDR3: CASSQDGSANQPQHF. CDR3 nucleotide sequence: TGTGCCAGCAGCCAAGATGGGTCAGCCAATCAGCCCCAGCATTTT.